This entry features one TCR beta chain sequence. Its antigen is currently unknown. Trimming cost V 4 bases and J 2 bases, with 14 bases left between them. The CDR3 contains 14 residues. CDR1 is SQVTM and CDR2 is ANQGSEA in the germline V gene. This entry belongs to a study of radiotherapy plus CTLA-4 blockade in lung cancer. Study-wide findings and caveats: With interferon-beta, early dynamics of blood T cell clones were reported to best predict response.

Only in-frame clones appear in the TCRdb table, and some are missing; sequencing was by immunoSEQ multiplex PCR. Found here are around 22,000 clones, around 71% of them singletons; the top ten hold approximately 3%. The V call is TRBV29-1, the J call TRBJ1-1; D is unclear. This sample comprised peripheral blood, obtained from a patient treated with radiotherapy plus ipilimumab. This TCR was sampled from a human donor with non-small cell lung cancer whose response to radiotherapy plus ipilimumab could not be evaluated. The CDR3 spells CSVALSRRNTEAFF. The CDR3 coding sequence is TGCAGCGTTGCACTTTCGAGGAGAAACACTGAAGCTTTCTTT.